This T cell receptor (beta chain) originates from a study of CD8+ T cells in alopecia areata. Study background: Tofacitinib was given for 6 to 18 months, then stopped for 6 months. The study, taken as a whole, reports: On tofacitinib, scalp clonality and expanded CD8+ clones among top 100 fell significantly. Across lesional scalp, and particularly alopecia totalis/universalis, clonality surpassed that of normal scalp.

Isolated RNA was reverse transcribed into cDNA used as the sequencing template. Libraries were prepared by immunoSEQ multiplex PCR; TCRdb keeps only in-frame clonotypes and omits some of them. This table has about 270,000 clones, 60% appearing once. Comments on this clone: Antigen: not known.

Treatment denoted: oral pan-JAK inhibitor, 5-10 mg twice daily. As part of sample collection, lesional scalp punch biopsies and peripheral blood were taken from alopecia areata patients. Deletions cut 9 bases from V and 7 bases from J, with 19 bases between. The CDR3 totals 14 residues. CDR1 LNHDA and CDR2 SQIVND come from the germline V gene (reference sequence). The origin of this receptor is a human donor with alopecia areata. The material sequenced was CD4+ T cells sorted from blood, taken around week 52, from a patient treated with tofacitinib. The rearrangement links TRBV19 to TRBJ1-5; D ambiguous. CDR3 amino acids: CASTPGFAGQPQHF. CDR3 nucleotide sequence: TGTGCCAGCACCCCGGGGTTTGCGGGACAGCCCCAGCATTTT. Supplemented by reference TRBV19 and TRBJ1-5, the full variable domain reads DGGITQSPKYLFRKEGQNVTLSCEQNLNHDAMYWYRQDPGQGLRLIYYSQIVNDFQKGDIAEGYSVSREKKESFPLTVTSAQKNPTAFYLCASTPGFAGQPQHFGDGTRLSIL.